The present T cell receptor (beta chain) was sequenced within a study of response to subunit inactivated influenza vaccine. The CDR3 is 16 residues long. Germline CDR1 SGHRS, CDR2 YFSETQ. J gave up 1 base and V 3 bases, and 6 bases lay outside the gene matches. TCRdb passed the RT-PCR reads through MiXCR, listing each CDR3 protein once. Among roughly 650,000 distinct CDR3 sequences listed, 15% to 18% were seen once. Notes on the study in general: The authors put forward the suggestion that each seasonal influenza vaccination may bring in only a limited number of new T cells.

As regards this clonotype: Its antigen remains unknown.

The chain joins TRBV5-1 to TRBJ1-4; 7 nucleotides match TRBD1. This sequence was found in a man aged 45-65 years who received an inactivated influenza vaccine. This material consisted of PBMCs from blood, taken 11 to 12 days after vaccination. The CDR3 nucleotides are TGCGCCAGCAGCTCGACAGGGATGAAAACTAATGAAAAACTGTTTTTT. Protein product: CASSSTGMKTNEKLFF.